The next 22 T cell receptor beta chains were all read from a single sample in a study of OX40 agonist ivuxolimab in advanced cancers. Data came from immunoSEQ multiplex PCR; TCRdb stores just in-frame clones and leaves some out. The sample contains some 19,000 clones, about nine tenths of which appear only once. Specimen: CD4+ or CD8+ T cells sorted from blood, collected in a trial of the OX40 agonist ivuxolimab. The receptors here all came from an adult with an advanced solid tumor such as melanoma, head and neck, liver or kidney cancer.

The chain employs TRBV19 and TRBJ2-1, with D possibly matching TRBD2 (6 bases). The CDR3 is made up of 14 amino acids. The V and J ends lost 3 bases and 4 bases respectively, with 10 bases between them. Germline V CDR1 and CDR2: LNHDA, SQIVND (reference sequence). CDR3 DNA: TGTGCCAGTAGTATTTGGGGGGAGTACAATGAGCAGTTCTTC. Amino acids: CASSIWGEYNEQFF.

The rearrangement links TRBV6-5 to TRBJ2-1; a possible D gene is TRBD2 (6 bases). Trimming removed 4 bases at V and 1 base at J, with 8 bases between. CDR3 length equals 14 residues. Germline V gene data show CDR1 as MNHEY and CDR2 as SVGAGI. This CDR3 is CASSLAVSYNEQFF. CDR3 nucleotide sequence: TGTGCCAGCAGTTTAGCGGTATCCTACAATGAGCAGTTCTTC.

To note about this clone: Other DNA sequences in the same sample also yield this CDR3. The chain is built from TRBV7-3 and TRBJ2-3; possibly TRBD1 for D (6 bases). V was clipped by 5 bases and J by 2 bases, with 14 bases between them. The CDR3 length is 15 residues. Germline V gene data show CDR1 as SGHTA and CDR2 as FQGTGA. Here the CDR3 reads CASSPGGGPTDTQYF. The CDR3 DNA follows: TGTGCCAGCAGCCCTGGGGGCGGACCCACAGATACGCAGTATTTT.

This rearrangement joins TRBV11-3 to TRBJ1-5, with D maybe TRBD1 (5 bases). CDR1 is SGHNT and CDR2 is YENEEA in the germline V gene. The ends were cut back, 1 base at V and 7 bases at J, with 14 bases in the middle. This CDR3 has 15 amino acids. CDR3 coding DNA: TGTGCCAGCAGCTTAGCCTATGGGGCCCAGCAGCCCCAGCATTTT. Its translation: CASSLAYGAQQPQHF.

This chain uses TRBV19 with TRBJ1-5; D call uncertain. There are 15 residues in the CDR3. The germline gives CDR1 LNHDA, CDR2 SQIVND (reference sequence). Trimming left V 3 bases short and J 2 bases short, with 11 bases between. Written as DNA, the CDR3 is TGTGCCAGTAGTATTTACGGGATAGGCAATCAGCCCCAGCATTTT. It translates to CASSIYGIGNQPQHF.

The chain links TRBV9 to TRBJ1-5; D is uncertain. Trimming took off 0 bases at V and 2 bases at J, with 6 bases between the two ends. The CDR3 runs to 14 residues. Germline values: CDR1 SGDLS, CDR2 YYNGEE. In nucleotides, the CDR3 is TGTGCCAGCAGCGTAGGAGGGCGCAATCAGCCCCAGCATTTT. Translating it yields CASSVGGRNQPQHF.

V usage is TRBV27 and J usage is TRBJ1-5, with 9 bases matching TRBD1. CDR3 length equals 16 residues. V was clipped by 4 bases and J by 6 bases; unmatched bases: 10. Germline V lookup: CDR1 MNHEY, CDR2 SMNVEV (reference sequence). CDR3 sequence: CASSYSDRGVFQPQHF. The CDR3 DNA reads TGTGCCAGCAGTTATTCGGACAGGGGCGTTTTTCAGCCCCAGCATTTT.

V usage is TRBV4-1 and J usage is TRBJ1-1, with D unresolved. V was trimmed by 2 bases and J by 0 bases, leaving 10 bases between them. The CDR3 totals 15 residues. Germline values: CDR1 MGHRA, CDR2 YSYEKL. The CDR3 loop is CASSQSKTVNTEAFF. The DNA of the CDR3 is TGCGCCAGCAGCCAATCCAAGACGGTGAACACTGAAGCTTTCTTT.

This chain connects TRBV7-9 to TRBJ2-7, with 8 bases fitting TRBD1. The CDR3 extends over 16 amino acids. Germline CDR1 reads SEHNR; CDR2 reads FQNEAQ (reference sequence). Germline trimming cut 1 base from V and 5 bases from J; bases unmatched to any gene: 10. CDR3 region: CASSLVGTGGRDEQYF. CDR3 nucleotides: TGTGCCAGCAGCTTAGTGGGCACAGGGGGTCGGGACGAGCAGTACTTC.

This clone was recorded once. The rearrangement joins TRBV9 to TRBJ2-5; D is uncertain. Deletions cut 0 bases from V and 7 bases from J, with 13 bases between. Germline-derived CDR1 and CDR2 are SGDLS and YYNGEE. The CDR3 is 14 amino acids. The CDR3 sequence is CASSVGSQPRTQYF. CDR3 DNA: TGTGCCAGCAGCGTAGGGTCACAGCCCAGGACCCAGTACTTC.

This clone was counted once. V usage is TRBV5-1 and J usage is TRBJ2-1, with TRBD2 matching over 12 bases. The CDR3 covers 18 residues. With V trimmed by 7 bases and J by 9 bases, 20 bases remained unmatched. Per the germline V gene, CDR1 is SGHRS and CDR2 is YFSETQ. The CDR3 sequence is CASHQGPARLAGVIEQFF. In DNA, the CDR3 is TGCGCCAGCCACCAGGGGCCAGCACGACTAGCGGGAGTGATTGAGCAGTTCTTC.

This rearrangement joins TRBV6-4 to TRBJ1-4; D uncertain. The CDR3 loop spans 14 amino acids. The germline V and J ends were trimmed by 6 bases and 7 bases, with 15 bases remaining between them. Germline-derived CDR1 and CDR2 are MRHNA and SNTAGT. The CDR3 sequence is CASSPGSSGEKLFF. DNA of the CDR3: TGTGCCAGCAGCCCAGGATCCAGTGGTGAAAAACTGTTTTTT.

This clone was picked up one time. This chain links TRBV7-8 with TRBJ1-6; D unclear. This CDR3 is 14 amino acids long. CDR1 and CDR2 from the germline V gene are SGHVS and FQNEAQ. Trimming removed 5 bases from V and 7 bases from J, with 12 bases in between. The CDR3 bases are TGTGCCAGCAGCGACCGGGCCGCCAATTCACCCCTCCACTTT. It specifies CASSDRAANSPLHF.

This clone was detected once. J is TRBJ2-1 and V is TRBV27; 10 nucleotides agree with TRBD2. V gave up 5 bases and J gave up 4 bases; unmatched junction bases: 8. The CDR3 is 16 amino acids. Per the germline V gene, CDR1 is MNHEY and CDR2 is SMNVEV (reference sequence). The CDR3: CASSPSRTSGYNEQFF. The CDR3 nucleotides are TGTGCCAGCAGTCCTAGCCGGACTAGCGGATACAATGAGCAGTTCTTC.

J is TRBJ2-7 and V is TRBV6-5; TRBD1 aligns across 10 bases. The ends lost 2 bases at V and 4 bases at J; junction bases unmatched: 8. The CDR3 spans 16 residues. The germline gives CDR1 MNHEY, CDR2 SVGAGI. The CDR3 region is CASSYRDRGQHYEQYF. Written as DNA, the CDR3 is TGTGCCAGCAGTTACCGGGACAGGGGACAGCATTACGAGCAGTACTTC.

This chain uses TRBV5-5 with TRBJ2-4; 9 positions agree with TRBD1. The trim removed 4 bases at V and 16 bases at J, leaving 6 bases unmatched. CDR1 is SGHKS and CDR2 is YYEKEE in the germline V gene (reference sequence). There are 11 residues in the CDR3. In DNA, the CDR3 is TGTGCCAGCAGCATCGGACAGGGGAGTTACTTC. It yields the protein CASSIGQGSYF.

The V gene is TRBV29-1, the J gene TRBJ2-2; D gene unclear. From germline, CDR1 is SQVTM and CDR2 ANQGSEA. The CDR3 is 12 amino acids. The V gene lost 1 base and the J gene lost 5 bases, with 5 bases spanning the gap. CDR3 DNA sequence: TGCAGCGTTGAAGCCCAAACCGGGGAGCTGTTTTTT. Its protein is CSVEAQTGELFF.

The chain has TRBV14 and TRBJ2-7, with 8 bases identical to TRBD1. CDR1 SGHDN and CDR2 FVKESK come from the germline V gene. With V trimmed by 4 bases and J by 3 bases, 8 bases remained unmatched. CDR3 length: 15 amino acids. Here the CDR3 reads CASSPTGRGLYEQYF. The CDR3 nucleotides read TGTGCCAGCAGCCCCACCGGCAGGGGGCTCTACGAGCAGTACTTC.

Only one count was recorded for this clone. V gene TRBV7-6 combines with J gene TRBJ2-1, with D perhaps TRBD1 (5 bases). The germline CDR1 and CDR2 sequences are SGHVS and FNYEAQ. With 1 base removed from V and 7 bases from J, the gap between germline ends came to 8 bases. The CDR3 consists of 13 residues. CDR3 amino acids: CASSLEGWNEQFF. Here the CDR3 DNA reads TGTGCCAGCAGCTTAGAGGGGTGGAATGAGCAGTTCTTC.

The DNA for the CDR3 is TGTGCCAGCAGCCATATAGCGGGGCCTCTGTACAATGAGCAGTTCTTC. Translating it yields CASSHIAGPLYNEQFF. The chain has TRBV28 and TRBJ2-1; 8 nucleotides agree with TRBD2. CDR3 size: 16 residues. Trimming cost V 6 bases and J 4 bases; bases outside gene matches: 11. Germline V gives CDR1 MDHEN, CDR2 SYDVKM.

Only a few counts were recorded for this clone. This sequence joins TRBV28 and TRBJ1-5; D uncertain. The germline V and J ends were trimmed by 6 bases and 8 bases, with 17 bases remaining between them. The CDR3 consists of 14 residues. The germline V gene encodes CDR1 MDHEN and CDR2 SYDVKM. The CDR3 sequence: CASSLGYGRKPQHF. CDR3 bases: TGTGCCAGCAGCCTCGGGTACGGCAGGAAGCCCCAGCATTTT.

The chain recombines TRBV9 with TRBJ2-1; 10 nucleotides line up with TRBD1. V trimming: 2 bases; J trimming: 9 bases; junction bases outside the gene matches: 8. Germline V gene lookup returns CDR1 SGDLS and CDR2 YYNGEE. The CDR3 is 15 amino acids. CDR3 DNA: TGTGCCAGCAGCGTTCTAGGACAGGGGGAGGTTGAGCAGTTCTTC. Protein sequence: CASSVLGQGEVEQFF. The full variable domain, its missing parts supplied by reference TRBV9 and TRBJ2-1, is DSGVTQTPKHLITATGQRVTLRCSPRSGDLSVYWYQQSLDQGLQFLIQYYNGEERAKGNILERFSAQQFPDLHSELNLSSLELGDSALYFCASSVLGQGEVEQFFGPGTRLTVL.